One and the same sample provided the 20 T cell receptor beta chains below, sequenced in a study of response to subunit inactivated influenza vaccine. TCRdb analysed the RT-PCR reads with MiXCR anew, one entry per CDR3 protein. Among hundreds of thousands of distinct CDR3 sequences listed, about 15% were seen once. The material was PBMCs from blood, obtained approximately 15 days before vaccination. These receptor sequences come from a man aged 45-65 years who received an inactivated influenza vaccine.

The chain uses TRBV2 and TRBJ2-3, with TRBD2 identical over 7 bases. CDR1 SNHLY and CDR2 FYNNEI come from the germline V gene. The CDR3 contains 18 residues. The CDR3: CTRCLASWGGWSSDTQYF. The CDR3 nucleotides are TGTACCCGCTGTTTAGCGTCCTGGGGGGGGTGGTCTTCAGATACGCAGTATTTT. Full variable domain (remainder filled in from reference TRBV2 and TRBJ2-3): EPEVTQTPSHQVTQMGQEVILRCVPISNHLYFYWYRQILGQKVEFLVSFYNNEISEKSEIFDDQFSVERPDGSNFTLKIRSTKLEDSAMYFCTRCLASWGGWSSDTQYFGPGTRLTVL.

This clonotype has just a few counts. J is TRBJ2-1 and V is TRBV28; D uncertain. The CDR3 extends over 13 amino acids. Germline V gene sequence: CDR1 MDHEN, CDR2 SYDVKM. V was trimmed by 3 bases and J by 7 bases, leaving 10 bases between them. CDR3 nucleotides: TGTGCCAGCAGTTTCTCGCCCAGTAATGAGCAGTTCTTC. It translates to CASSFSPSNEQFF.

There are a few counts of this clonotype. The chain joins TRBV7-9 to TRBJ1-2, with D maybe TRBD1 (5 bases). Germline CDR1 and CDR2: SEHNR and FQNEAQ (reference sequence). The CDR3 covers 15 residues. V was clipped by 4 bases and J by 6 bases, with 18 bases between them. CDR3 sequence (DNA): TGTGCCAGCAGCTCGGACGCAGGGAGGGTCGATGGCTACACCTTC. Amino acids: CASSSDAGRVDGYTF.

The chain recombines TRBV18 with TRBJ2-3; D might be TRBD1 or TRBD2, each matching 6 bases. Germline CDR1 KGHSH, CDR2 LQKENI. V lost 3 bases and J 5 bases, leaving 15 bases between the germline ends. The CDR3 runs 15 residues. The CDR3 coding sequence is TGTGCCAGCTCACCCGGCTGGGGGGCCCAAGATACGCAGTATTTT. Translating it yields CASSPGWGAQDTQYF.

This clonotype has ten or more counts. The gene calls are TRBV12-3 or TRBV12-4 and TRBJ1-5; no firm D call. V was shortened by 5 bases and J by 9 bases, with 11 bases between the two germline ends. CDR3 length: 12 residues. CDR3: CASSGGNRPQHF. As DNA, the CDR3 is TGTGCCAGCAGTGGCGGTAATAGGCCCCAGCATTTT.

This clonotype has more than one count but fewer than ten. This sequence joins TRBV27 and TRBJ1-2; 10 nucleotides align to TRBD1. This CDR3 is built from 15 residues. Germline CDR1 is MNHEY and CDR2 is SMNVEV (reference sequence). V was pared by 3 bases and J by 6 bases, with 7 bases of the junction left unmatched. Here the CDR3 DNA reads TGTGCCAGCAGTTTCCGGACAGGGGGGATAAATGGCTACACCTTC. It translates to CASSFRTGGINGYTF.

This clonotype has more than one count but fewer than ten. The V and J genes are TRBV5-1 and TRBJ2-1, with TRBD2 identical over 13 bases. Germline V gene sequence: CDR1 SGHRS, CDR2 YFSETQ. The CDR3 runs 15 residues. Unmatched junction bases numbered 7, after V lost 6 bases and J lost 7 bases. The CDR3: CASMFGTSGTNEQFF. The CDR3 nucleotides are TGCGCCAGCATGTTCGGGACTAGCGGGACTAATGAGCAGTTCTTC. The full variable domain, rest sourced from reference TRBV5-1 and TRBJ2-1, is KAGVTQTPRYLIKTRGQQVTLSCSPISGHRSVSWYQQTPGQGLQFLFEYFSETQRNKGNFPGRFSGRQFSNSRSEMNVSTLELGDSALYLCASMFGTSGTNEQFFGPGTRLTVL.

A few counts support this clonotype. This sequence joins TRBV10-3 and TRBJ2-1, with a possible D match to TRBD2 (5 bases). From germline, CDR1 is ENHRY and CDR2 SYGVKD. The ends were cut back, 0 bases at V and 4 bases at J, with 10 bases in the middle. The CDR3 consists of 15 residues. CDR3 in DNA: TGTGCCATCAGTGAGTCGAGAGGGCAGTACAATGAGCAGTTCTTC. Translating it yields CAISESRGQYNEQFF.

This clonotype has more than one count but fewer than ten. The V call is TRBV7-8, the J call TRBJ2-5, with unresolved D. The ends were cut back, 3 bases at V and 4 bases at J, with 15 bases in the middle. The CDR3 length is 15 residues. Germline CDR1 is SGHVS and CDR2 is FQNEAQ. CDR3 in amino acids: CASSFSRQIRETQYF. The CDR3 nucleotides are TGTGCCAGCAGCTTTAGTCGCCAGATTAGAGAGACCCAGTACTTC.

This chain uses TRBV4-1 with TRBJ1-4; D not resolved. Germline assignment: CDR1 MGHRA and CDR2 YSYEKL. With 4 bases removed from V and 0 bases from J, the gap between germline ends came to 12 bases. The CDR3 length is 16 residues. The CDR3, as DNA: TGCGCCAGCAGCCTCCCACCGGTATCAACTAATGAAAAACTGTTTTTT. This sequence encodes CASSLPPVSTNEKLFF.

This clonotype was observed a few times. This rearrangement joins TRBV20-1 to TRBJ2-5; possibly TRBD1 or TRBD2 for D (5 bases each). Trimming took 1 base from V and 5 from J, leaving 14 bases between them. Germline assignment: CDR1 DFQATT and CDR2 SNEGSKA (reference sequence). This CDR3 comprises 14 residues. CDR3 residues: CSARGPRGPETQYF. The CDR3 nucleotides are TGCAGTGCTAGAGGTCCTAGGGGACCGGAGACCCAGTACTTC.

This clonotype was seen more than once but under ten times. This chain uses TRBV28 with TRBJ1-1, with D uncertain. Germline CDR1 reads MDHEN; CDR2 reads SYDVKM. V lost 1 base and J 11 bases, leaving 8 bases between the germline ends. The CDR3 totals 11 residues. The CDR3: CASSLYGSAFF. The CDR3 DNA sequence: TGTGCCAGCAGTTTATACGGGTCGGCTTTCTTT.

Ten or more counts support this clonotype. The rearrangement links TRBV10-3 to TRBJ2-7; possible D gene TRBD1, 6 bases. The V end was cut by 6 bases, the J end by 7 bases, with 13 bases between. CDR1 is ENHRY and CDR2 is SYGVKD in the germline V gene. The CDR3 has 12 residues. The CDR3 here is CAIRGALGEQYF. The CDR3 bases are TGTGCCATCAGGGGGGCCTTGGGGGAGCAGTACTTC.

This clonotype was counted between two and nine times. The chain joins TRBV7-3 to TRBJ2-6; D might be TRBD1 or TRBD2, each matching 6 bases. This CDR3 spans 15 amino acids. Germline V gene lookup returns CDR1 SGHTA and CDR2 FQGTGA. The germline V and J ends were trimmed by 5 bases and 5 bases, with 13 bases remaining between them. CDR3 amino acids: CASSLGGGRANVLTF. The DNA for the CDR3 is TGTGCCAGCAGCCTCGGGGGCGGGAGGGCCAACGTCCTGACTTTC.

The gene calls are TRBV30 and TRBJ1-1; D uncertain. This CDR3 region has 13 residues. The V end was cut by 4 bases, the J end by 3 bases, with 12 bases between. Germline V gives CDR1 GTSNPN, CDR2 SVGIG (reference sequence). The CDR3 region is CAWNTAMYTEAFF. In nucleotides, the CDR3 is TGTGCCTGGAACACAGCAATGTACACTGAAGCTTTCTTT.

CDR3 DNA sequence: TGTGCCAGCAGCCAGGGGCTTGGGACTAGCGGGAGGGTGGTCTACAATGAGCAGTTCTTC. Its translation: CASSQGLGTSGRVVYNEQFF. The chain combines TRBV3-1 with TRBJ2-1; 16 bases agree with TRBD2. J gave up 3 bases and V 3 bases, and 11 bases lay outside the gene matches. There are 20 residues in the CDR3. From germline, CDR1 is LGHDT and CDR2 YNNKEL (reference sequence).

This clonotype was seen at least ten times. One end of the junction does not line up with germline, which may come from a read error. This rearrangement joins TRBV7-2 to TRBJ2-7; D could derive from TRBD1 or TRBD2 (5 bases each). Germline V gene lookup returns CDR1 SGHTA and CDR2 FQGNSA. There are 15 residues in the CDR3. CDR3 sequence: CASSLDPGTSYEQYF. In DNA, the CDR3 is TGCGCCAGCAGCTTGGATCCGGGGACCTCCTACGAGCAGTACTTC.

This clonotype was picked up many times. V gene TRBV7-2 combines with J gene TRBJ2-3; D unclear. V was trimmed by 2 bases and J by 4 bases, leaving 10 bases between them. Germline CDR1 and CDR2: SGHTA and FQGNSA. The CDR3 runs to 14 residues. The DNA for the CDR3 is TGTGCCAGCAGCTTATATTATCGCGCAGATACGCAGTATTTT. Translated, it gives CASSLYYRADTQYF.

This chain joins TRBV11-2 and TRBJ2-6; 9 bases align to TRBD1. Germline V gene data show CDR1 as SGHAT and CDR2 as FQNNGV. This CDR3 has 18 residues. V gave up 0 bases and J gave up 1 base; unmatched junction bases: 4. CDR3 DNA: TGTGCCAGCAGCTTAGACGGGACAGGGTCATCTGGGGCCAACGTCCTGACTTTC. Residues: CASSLDGTGSSGANVLTF.

This clonotype was detected many times. The DNA of the CDR3 is TGCAGTGCTAGAGAAGGCGGGGGGGCCGGGATGCAGTATTTT. As protein: CSAREGGGAGMQYF. J is TRBJ2-3 and V is TRBV20-1; 9 bases agree with TRBD2. The V gene end was trimmed by 0 bases and the J gene end by 11 bases; junction bases not matched to a gene: 9. The CDR3 spans 14 residues. Germline CDR1 DFQATT, CDR2 SNEGSKA (reference sequence).